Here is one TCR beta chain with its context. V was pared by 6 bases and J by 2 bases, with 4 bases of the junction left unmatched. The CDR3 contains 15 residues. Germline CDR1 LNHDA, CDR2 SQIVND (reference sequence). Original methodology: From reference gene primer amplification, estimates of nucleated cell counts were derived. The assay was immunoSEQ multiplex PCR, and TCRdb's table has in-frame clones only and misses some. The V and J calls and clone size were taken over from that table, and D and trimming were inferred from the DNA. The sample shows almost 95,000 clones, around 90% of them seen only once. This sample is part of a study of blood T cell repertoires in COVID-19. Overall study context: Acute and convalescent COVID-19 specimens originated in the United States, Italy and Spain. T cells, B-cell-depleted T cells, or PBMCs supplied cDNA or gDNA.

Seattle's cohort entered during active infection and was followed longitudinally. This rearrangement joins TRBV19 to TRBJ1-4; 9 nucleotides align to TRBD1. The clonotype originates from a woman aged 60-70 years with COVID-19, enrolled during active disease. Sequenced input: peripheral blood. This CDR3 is CASRDRGWTNEKLFF. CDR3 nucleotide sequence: TGTGCCAGTAGGGACAGGGGCTGGACTAATGAAAAACTGTTTTTT.